These T cell receptor beta chains were read from a single sample in a study of T cells in Graves' hyperthyroidism and ophthalmopathy. One entry per CDR3 protein results from TCRdb running MiXCR on the multiplex PCR reads. Of 500,000 to 650,000 distinct CDR3 sequences in the sample, 40% to 50% were seen once. Specimen: peripheral blood or thyroid tissue (not recorded which). Every receptor here comes from an adult woman with Graves' disease, either hyperthyroidism or ophthalmopathy (not recorded which). The CDR3 runs from the conserved cysteine through the conserved F or W. The D gene is left open where the match is weak. Some rows mark clone size as missing; the rest say once, few, many or name a class of expanded clone.

D	V	J	size	DNA	CDR3
NA	TRBV11-1	TRBJ2-7	NA	TGTGCCAGCAGCCCCCCCGCTGGGCAGGCGTACTACGAGCAGTACTTC	CASSPPAGQAYYEQYF
TRBD2	TRBV4-1	TRBJ2-7	many	TGCGCCAGCAGCCAAGGGGTAGCGGGAGCAACCGAGCAGTACTTC	CASSQGVAGATEQYF
NA	TRBV19	TRBJ2-7	NA	TGTGCCAGTAGTATTCAGCTAGAAGGCTACGAGCAGTACTTC	CASSIQLEGYEQYF
NA	TRBV15	TRBJ1-5	few	TGTGCCACCAGCAGAGTTCTATCGGGAGCGGAGACCCAGCATTTT	CATSRVLSGAETQHF
NA	TRBV9	TRBJ1-2	many	TGTGCCAGCAGCCCTACTGGAGGGCACTATGGCTACACCTTC	CASSPTGGHYGYTF
TRBD1	TRBV15	TRBJ2-5	NA	TGTGCCACCAGCAGATCGGACAGGGGAGGTCAAGAGACCCAGTACTTC	CATSRSDRGGQETQYF
NA	TRBV20-1	TRBJ2-5	NA	TGCAGTGCCCGCGGGCGGAACACCGGGGAGACCCAGTACTTC	CSARGRNTGETQYF
NA	TRBV10-2	TRBJ2-7	few	TGCGCCAGCAGGCGGGACACTGACTACGAGCAGTACTTC	CASRRDTDYEQYF
NA	TRBV7-3	TRBJ1-1	NA	TGTGCCAGCAGCTCGCAAGGGACGAACACTGAAGCTTTCTTT	CASSSQGTNTEAFF
NA	TRBV15	TRBJ1-5	many	TGTGCCACCAGCAGAGATCGGGGCAGGGCTGGGCAGCCCCAGCATTTT	CATSRDRGRAGQPQHF
NA	TRBV24-1	TRBJ1-2	many	TGTGCCACCAGTGCCGAGGCTAACTATGGCTACACCTTC	CATSAEANYGYTF
TRBD2	TRBV5-1	TRBJ2-7	many	TGCGCCAGCAGCATGGGGACTAGTTCCTACGAGCAGTACTTC	CASSMGTSSYEQYF
NA	TRBV12-3/TRBV12-4	TRBJ2-5	NA	TGTGCCAGCAGTAACCCACCCTCGTTGACACGAGAGACCCAGTACTTC	CASSNPPSLTRETQYF
NA	TRBV20-1	TRBJ1-1	many	TGCAGTGCTAGAGGGAACACTGAAGCTTTCTTT	CSARGNTEAFF
NA	TRBV12-3/TRBV12-4	TRBJ1-5	NA	TGTGCCAGCAGTGGGATCACCCGGGAGCCCCAGCATTTT	CASSGITREPQHF
TRBD1	TRBV12-5	TRBJ2-5	many	TGTGCTAGTGGTTTGGCCCAGGGGGCTAGGGAGACCCAGTACTTC	CASGLAQGARETQYF
TRBD1	TRBV7-8	TRBJ1-5	NA	TGTGCCAGCAGCTCGATCCACAGGGGTGGAAATCAGCCCCAGCATTTT	CASSSIHRGGNQPQHF
NA	TRBV2	TRBJ1-6	NA	TGTGCCAGCACCAGAGGGGCGAGCTCCTATAATTCACCCCTCCACTTT	CASTRGASSYNSPLHF
NA	TRBV6-5	TRBJ1-2	many	TGTGCCAGCAGTCCGGTGACAGGCGGAACCTATGGCTACACCTTC	CASSPVTGGTYGYTF
NA	TRBV10-3	TRBJ1-1	few	TGTGCCATCAGTCAGGGACTGAGGGTGAACACTGAAGCTTTCTTT	CAISQGLRVNTEAFF
NA	TRBV2	TRBJ2-5	NA	TGTGCCAGCAGTGAAGCTTCGGAACGGGCGCAAGAGACCCAGTACTTC	CASSEASERAQETQYF
NA	TRBV14	TRBJ2-2	NA	TGTGCCAGCAGCCACCTAAATCGAGGCGAGCTGTTTTTT	CASSHLNRGELFF
NA	TRBV7-8	TRBJ2-7	few	TGTGCCAGCAGCTTGGACCCAACCCTCTACGAGCAGTACTTC	CASSLDPTLYEQYF
TRBD1	TRBV24-1	TRBJ2-5	NA	TGTGCCACCAGTGAGACCGGGACAGGGGGCGAGCAAGAGACCCAGTACTTC	CATSETGTGGEQETQYF
NA	TRBV7-2	TRBJ1-6	NA	TGTGCCAGCAGCCGCCGGGACACCAATAATTCACCCCTCCACTTT	CASSRRDTNNSPLHF
TRBD1	TRBV7-2	TRBJ1-5	many	TGTGCCAGCAGCCCAAATCCAGGGGGCTCCAATCAGCCCCAGCATTTT	CASSPNPGGSNQPQHF
NA	TRBV10-3	TRBJ2-7	NA	TGTGCCATCAGTGATCGCTATGGACAGAAGGGGTTCTACGAGCAGTACTTC	CAISDRYGQKGFYEQYF
NA	TRBV5-6	TRBJ2-2	many	TGTGCCAGCAGCCGTCCCCACACCGGGGAGCTGTTTTTT	CASSRPHTGELFF
TRBD1	TRBV7-6	TRBJ1-1	NA	TGTGCCAGCAGCTCAGGGACAGGGGAAAACACTGAAGCTTTCTTT	CASSSGTGENTEAFF
NA	TRBV20-1	TRBJ1-1	once	TGCAGTGCCCAAGGGGCCCTCGACACTGAAGCTTTCTTT	CSAQGALDTEAFF
NA	TRBV5-1	TRBJ2-2	NA	TGCGCCAGCAGCTTACACAGGGATCATTCCGGGGAGCTGTTTTTT	CASSLHRDHSGELFF
NA	TRBV7-9	TRBJ1-2	many	TGTGCCAGCAGCTTATTGGGGCGGATGGGTTATGGCTACACCTTC	CASSLLGRMGYGYTF
NA	TRBV20-1	TRBJ2-5	many	TGCAGTGGGGCGCTACCCGGGGGTGCTGAGACCCAGTACTTC	CSGALPGGAETQYF
TRBD1	TRBV2	TRBJ2-3	NA	TGTGCCAGCAGTAGGACAGGAGTTTACGATACGCAGTATTTT	CASSRTGVYDTQYF
NA	TRBV4-1	TRBJ1-5	NA	TGCGCCAGCAGCCCCGGGACACCGAACAATCAGCCCCAGCATTTT	CASSPGTPNNQPQHF
NA	TRBV20-1	TRBJ2-7	once	TGCAGTGCTCCCAGCGGCCTTCCCTACGAGCAGTACTTC	CSAPSGLPYEQYF
TRBD1	TRBV11-2	TRBJ1-4	NA	TGTGCCAGCAGCTACAGGGGATTGGGTGAAAAACTGTTTTTT	CASSYRGLGEKLFF
TRBD2	TRBV19	TRBJ2-7	few	TGTGCCAGTAGTCGTCACCGGAACCCTACTAGCGGGCCTCCCTACGAGCAGTACTTC	CASSRHRNPTSGPPYEQYF
NA	TRBV5-1	TRBJ2-3	NA	TGCGCCAGCAGCTGGAGGGGGCAGAGCACAGATACGCAGTATTTT	CASSWRGQSTDTQYF
TRBD1	TRBV2	TRBJ2-6	NA	TGTGCCAGCACCCCCGGGACAGGTAGCTCTGGGGCCAACGTCCTGACTTTC	CASTPGTGSSGANVLTF
NA	TRBV15	TRBJ1-4	NA	TGTGCCACCAGCAAATCTAATGAAAAACTGTTTTTT	CATSKSNEKLFF